This is a list of T cell receptor beta chains from one sample in a study of early T cells in non-severe SARS-CoV-2 infection. Via MiXCR, TCRdb re-called the 5' RACE reads, giving one row per CDR3 protein. The data contain some 96,000 distinct CDR3 sequences, more than 9.5% of them singletons. The sequencing here drew on whole blood, taken at baseline. The source of these receptors is an adult who was a healthcare worker with PCR-confirmed SARS-CoV-2 infection or an uninfected control (not recorded which). Each CDR3 is given with its conserved first and last residue. The D gene is left open where the match is weak. Size is omitted from some rows. Given values are once, few, many or a class for expanded clones.

j_call	clone_size	d_call	v_call	cdr3_nt	cdr3_aa
TRBJ2-1	many	TRBD1	TRBV4-3	TGCGCCAGCAGCCAAGATCGGGGACAGCCTCTTCAGTTCTTC	CASSQDRGQPLQFF
TRBJ1-2	-	-	TRBV4-3	TGCGCCAGCAGCCAAGATCAGGGAGTTAACTATGGCTACACCTTC	CASSQDQGVNYGYTF
TRBJ1-2	many	TRBD1	TRBV5-1	TGCGCCAGCAGCAAGCCCACAGGGGATGGCTACACCTTC	CASSKPTGDGYTF
TRBJ2-3	-	TRBD2	TRBV7-2	TGTGCCAGCAGCACGACTAGCGGGTTTTTTAACACAGATACGCAGTATTTT	CASSTTSGFFNTDTQYF
TRBJ1-5	-	-	TRBV7-8	TGTGCCAGCAGCTTAGTTCCGAATAGCAATCAGCCCCAGCATTTT	CASSLVPNSNQPQHF
TRBJ2-2	many	-	TRBV25-1	TGTGCCAGCAGTGATTTGCAGGCAAACACCGGGGAGCTGTTTTTT	CASSDLQANTGELFF
TRBJ1-1	few	-	TRBV7-2	TGTGCCAGCAGCCTCTCTCATGGGAACACTGAAGCTTTCTTT	CASSLSHGNTEAFF
TRBJ1-2	many	-	TRBV10-2	TGCGCCAGCAGCCTTGAGGGGTTAAAAGGTTGGGATGTCTATGGCTACACCTTC	CASSLEGLKGWDVYGYTF
TRBJ2-6	many	-	TRBV14	TGTGCCAGCAGCCAAGATGGGAGCGGGGCCAACGTCCTGACTTTC	CASSQDGSGANVLTF
TRBJ2-7	few	TRBD2	TRBV3-1	TGTGCCAGCAGCCAAGAACGCCTAGCGGGGGTTTACGAGCAGTACTTC	CASSQERLAGVYEQYF
TRBJ2-7	few	TRBD1	TRBV29-1	TGCAGCGTTGAGCAGGGGGCCTACGAGCAGTACTTC	CSVEQGAYEQYF
TRBJ2-3	-	TRBD2	TRBV7-6	TGTGCCAGCAGCTTAGTGGGACTAGCGGGAGGAATAGTAGGAGATACGCAGTATTTT	CASSLVGLAGGIVGDTQYF
TRBJ2-3	few	TRBD2	TRBV7-2	TGTGCCAGCAGCTCTATAGCGGGGGTCACAGATACGCAGTATTTT	CASSSIAGVTDTQYF
TRBJ2-3	many	-	TRBV10-3	TGTGCCATCAGTGGCAGTGGGGGAGCGGTCTTGGCAGATACGCAGTATTTT	CAISGSGGAVLADTQYF
TRBJ2-3	-	TRBD2	TRBV30	TGTGCCTGGAATTTTGGGGAGCGGGGGCAGTATTTT	CAWNFGERGQYF
TRBJ2-1	-	TRBD2	TRBV5-1	TGCGCCAGCAGCTTTAGGGGACTAGCGGCCGAGCAGTTCTTC	CASSFRGLAAEQFF
TRBJ1-3	few	TRBD1	TRBV7-6	TGTGCCAGCAGCCCGGCGGGACAGACGTCTGGAAACACCATATATTTT	CASSPAGQTSGNTIYF
TRBJ1-2	many	-	TRBV14	TGTGCCAGCAGCCCAAGCGGGCTACGTCGACTTGAGGGTGGCTACACCTTC	CASSPSGLRRLEGGYTF
TRBJ1-1	-	-	TRBV7-2	TGTGCCAGCAGTTTGATCCGACAGGATCCGAACACTGAAGCTTTCTTT	CASSLIRQDPNTEAFF
TRBJ2-1	many	TRBD2	TRBV6-2/TRBV6-3	TGTGCCAGCAGTCCTTTATCTAGCGGGAGAAACCCTGAGCAGTTCTTC	CASSPLSSGRNPEQFF